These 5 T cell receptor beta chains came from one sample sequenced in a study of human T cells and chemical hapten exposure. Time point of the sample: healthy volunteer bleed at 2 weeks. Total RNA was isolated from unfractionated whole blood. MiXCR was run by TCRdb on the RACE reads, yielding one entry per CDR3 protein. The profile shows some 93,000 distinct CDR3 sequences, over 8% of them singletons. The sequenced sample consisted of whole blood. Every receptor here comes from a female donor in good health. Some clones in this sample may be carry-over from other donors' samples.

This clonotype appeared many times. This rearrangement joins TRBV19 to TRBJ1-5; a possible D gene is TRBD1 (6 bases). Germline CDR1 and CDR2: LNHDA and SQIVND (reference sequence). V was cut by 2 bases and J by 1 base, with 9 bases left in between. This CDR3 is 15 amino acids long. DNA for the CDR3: TGTGCCAGTAGTATAACAGGGACAAGCAATCAGCCCCAGCATTTT. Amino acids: CASSITGTSNQPQHF.

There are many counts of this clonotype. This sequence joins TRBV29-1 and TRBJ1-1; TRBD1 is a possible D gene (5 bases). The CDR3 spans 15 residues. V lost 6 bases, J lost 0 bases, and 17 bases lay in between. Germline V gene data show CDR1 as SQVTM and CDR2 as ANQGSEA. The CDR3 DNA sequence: TGCAGCGTGAGTGGGGCAGGACTGATGAACACTGAAGCTTTCTTT. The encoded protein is CSVSGAGLMNTEAFF.

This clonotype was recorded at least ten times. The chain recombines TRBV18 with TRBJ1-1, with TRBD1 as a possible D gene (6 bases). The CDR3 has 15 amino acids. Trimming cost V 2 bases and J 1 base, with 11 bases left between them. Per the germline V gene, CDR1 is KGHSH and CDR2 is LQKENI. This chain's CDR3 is CASSPRRGQNTEAFF. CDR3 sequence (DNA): TGTGCCAGCTCACCAAGGCGGGGGCAGAACACTGAAGCTTTCTTT.

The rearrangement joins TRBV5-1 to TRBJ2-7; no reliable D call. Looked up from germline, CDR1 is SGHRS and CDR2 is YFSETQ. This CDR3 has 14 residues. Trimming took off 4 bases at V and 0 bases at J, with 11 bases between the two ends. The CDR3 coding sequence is TGCGCCAGCAGCACCCTGGACGGCTCCTACGAGCAGTACTTC. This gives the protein CASSTLDGSYEQYF.

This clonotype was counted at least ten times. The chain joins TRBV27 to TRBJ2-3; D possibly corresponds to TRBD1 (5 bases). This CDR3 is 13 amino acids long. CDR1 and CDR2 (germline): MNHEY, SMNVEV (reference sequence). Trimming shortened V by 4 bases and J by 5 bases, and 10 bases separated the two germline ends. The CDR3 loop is CASSWTRGDTQYF. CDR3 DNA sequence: TGTGCCAGCAGTTGGACAAGGGGAGATACGCAGTATTTT.